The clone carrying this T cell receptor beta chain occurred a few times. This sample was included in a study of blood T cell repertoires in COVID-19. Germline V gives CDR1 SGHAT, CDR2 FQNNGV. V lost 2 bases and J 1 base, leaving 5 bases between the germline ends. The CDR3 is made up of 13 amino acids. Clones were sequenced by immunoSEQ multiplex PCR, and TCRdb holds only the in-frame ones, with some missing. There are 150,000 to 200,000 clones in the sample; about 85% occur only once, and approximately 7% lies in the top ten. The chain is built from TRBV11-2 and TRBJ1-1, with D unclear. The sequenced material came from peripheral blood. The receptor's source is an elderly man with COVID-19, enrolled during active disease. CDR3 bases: TGTGCCAGCAGCTTACGAGGGAACACTGAAGCTTTCTTT. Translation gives CASSLRGNTEAFF. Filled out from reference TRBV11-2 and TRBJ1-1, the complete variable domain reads EAGVAQSPRYKIIEKRQSVAFWCNPISGHATLYWYQQILGQGPKLLIQFQNNGVVDDSQLPKDRFSAERLKGVDSTLKIQPAKLEDSAVYLCASSLRGNTEAFFGQGTRLTVV.